The 22 T cell receptor beta chains below were found in one sample sequenced in a study of blood T cell repertoires in COVID-19. Produced via immunoSEQ multiplex PCR; TCRdb's table is partial and in-frame only. The sample includes 100,000 to 120,000 clones, around 68% of them seen just once. Input material: peripheral blood. These TCRs come from a woman aged 60-75 years with acute or convalescent COVID-19.

The gene calls are TRBV29-1 and TRBJ1-1, with TRBD1 matching over 7 bases. The CDR3 covers 15 residues. V was pared by 6 bases and J by 4 bases, with 14 bases of the junction left unmatched. Germline values: CDR1 SQVTM, CDR2 ANQGSEA. This CDR3 reads CSVPPRTGGGTEAFF. For the CDR3, the DNA is TGCAGCGTGCCCCCGCGGACAGGTGGCGGCACTGAAGCTTTCTTT.

This clone was counted a few times. This chain links TRBV9 with TRBJ1-6; a weak D match, TRBD1 (6 bases). The germline V gene has CDR1 SGDLS and CDR2 YYNGEE. The CDR3 consists of 15 residues. Trimming left V 9 bases short and J 2 bases short, with 15 bases between. Here the CDR3 reads CATSRGWPYNSPLHF. The DNA of the CDR3 is TGTGCCACCTCCAGGGGATGGCCCTATAATTCACCCCTCCACTTT.

CDR3 protein: CASSLDKHQQYF. DNA for the CDR3: TGTGCCAGCAGCTTAGATAAGCACCAGCAGTACTTC. The chain is built from TRBV11-2 and TRBJ2-7, with D uncertain. The V end lost 0 bases, the J end lost 8 bases, and 8 bases lay between the germline ends. The germline CDR1 and CDR2 sequences are SGHAT and FQNNGV. The CDR3 covers 12 residues. Filled out from reference TRBV11-2 and TRBJ2-7, the complete variable domain reads EAGVAQSPRYKIIEKRQSVAFWCNPISGHATLYWYQQILGQGPKLLIQFQNNGVVDDSQLPKDRFSAERLKGVDSTLKIQPAKLEDSAVYLCASSLDKHQQYFGPGTRLTVT.

V usage is TRBV5-1 and J usage is TRBJ2-3; D is perhaps TRBD1 (6 bases). The germline gives CDR1 SGHRS, CDR2 YFSETQ. The length of the CDR3 is 15 residues. V lost 4 bases and J 0 bases, leaving 12 bases between the germline ends. DNA of the CDR3: TGCGCCAGCAGCACTGACAGGCTAAGCACAGATACGCAGTATTTT. It yields the protein CASSTDRLSTDTQYF.

A note on this clone: The same CDR3 also results from other DNA sequences found in this sample. The rearrangement uses TRBV10-3 and TRBJ2-3; maybe TRBD2 (7 bases). This CDR3 has 14 amino acids. V was trimmed by 6 bases and J by 2 bases, leaving 12 bases between them. Germline V CDR1 and CDR2: ENHRY, SYGVKD. The CDR3: CAIRRGPDTDTQYF. The CDR3 bases are TGTGCCATCAGGCGGGGGCCGGACACAGATACGCAGTATTTT.

This clone was detected only a few times. The chain couples TRBV24-1 to TRBJ1-2, with 9 bases that match TRBD1. J was trimmed by 2 bases and V by 9 bases; bases with no gene match: 6. The CDR3 extends over 14 amino acids. CDR1 and CDR2 (germline): KGHDR, SFDVKD. DNA for the CDR3: TGTGCCACCTCGGGACAGGGAAGGAACTATGGCTACACCTTC. Its protein product is CATSGQGRNYGYTF.

This clone occurred a few times. The V gene is TRBV6-4, the J gene TRBJ1-1; TRBD1 agrees at 7 bases. The V gene's germline CDR1 is MRHNA and CDR2 SNTAGT. The CDR3 spans 13 residues. The junction had 5 bases not matched to a gene; V was cut back by 2 bases and J by 8 bases. The CDR3 region has the DNA TGTGCCAGCAGTGACCAGGGGGGAAACGAAGCTTTCTTT. This gives the protein CASSDQGGNEAFF.

The chain couples TRBV6-5 to TRBJ2-3; tentatively, D is TRBD1 (6 bases). This CDR3 region has 15 residues. Germline V CDR1 and CDR2: MNHEY, SVGAGI. Trimming pared 10 bases from V and 2 bases from J, leaving 19 bases between. CDR3 region: CAIPTGDTVTDTQYF. The CDR3 DNA sequence: TGTGCCATCCCGACAGGAGACACCGTCACAGATACGCAGTATTTT.

V and J are TRBV24-1 and TRBJ1-4; no clear D gene. There are 13 residues in the CDR3. V was cut by 1 base and J by 14 bases, with 13 bases left in between. The germline gives CDR1 KGHDR, CDR2 SFDVKD. The CDR3 DNA is TGTGCCACCAGTGATTTCGGCAGCGATGTTCTGTTTTTT. Protein product: CATSDFGSDVLFF.

The V gene is TRBV19, the J gene TRBJ1-5; D is unclear. This CDR3 comprises 17 residues. Per the germline V gene, CDR1 is LNHDA and CDR2 is SQIVND (reference sequence). The germline V and J ends were trimmed by 3 bases and 3 bases, with 18 bases remaining between them. The CDR3 here is CASSIPITRATNQPQHF. In nucleotides, the CDR3 is TGTGCCAGTAGTATCCCTATTACTAGGGCGACCAATCAGCCCCAGCATTTT.

The chain carries TRBV9 and TRBJ1-1; possible D gene TRBD1, 5 bases. The length of the CDR3 is 15 residues. V lost 5 bases and J 0 bases, leaving 14 bases between the germline ends. In germline, CDR1 is SGDLS, CDR2 YYNGEE. The CDR3 loop is CASSPHTGLNTEAFF. The DNA of the CDR3 is TGTGCCAGCAGTCCCCATACAGGATTGAACACTGAAGCTTTCTTT.

This clone was seen only a few times. The chain combines TRBV14 with TRBJ1-6; TRBD1 matches at 7 bases. Looked up from germline, CDR1 is SGHDN and CDR2 is FVKESK. Germline trimming cut 6 bases from V and 10 bases from J; bases unmatched to any gene: 12. The CDR3 has 15 residues. The CDR3 loop reads CASSPTGTVHSPLHF. As DNA, the CDR3 is TGTGCCAGCAGTCCAACCGGGACAGTTCACTCACCCCTCCACTTT.

The chain employs TRBV5-1 and TRBJ1-1; 7 bases line up with TRBD1. This CDR3 is built from 15 residues. The junction had 3 bases not matched to a gene; V was cut back by 0 bases and J by 1 base. Looked up from germline, CDR1 is SGHRS and CDR2 is YFSETQ. CDR3 nucleotide sequence: TGCGCCAGCAGCTTGGAGTGGGACAGGAACACTGAAGCTTTCTTT. Translating it yields CASSLEWDRNTEAFF.

This clone was observed a handful of times. The CDR3 protein is CASSPGQGQTYGYTF. Here the CDR3 DNA reads TGTGCCAGCAGCCCGGGACAGGGCCAAACGTATGGCTACACCTTC. The rearrangement uses TRBV7-3 and TRBJ1-2, with TRBD1 matching 9 bases. Per the germline V gene, CDR1 is SGHTA and CDR2 is FQGTGA. V lost 5 bases and J lost 5; bases outside the gene matches: 9. The CDR3 sequence is 15 residues long.

This clone was observed once. V gene TRBV4-1 combines with J gene TRBJ1-2; D is possibly TRBD1 (6 bases). Germline V gene lookup returns CDR1 MGHRA and CDR2 YSYEKL. V was clipped by 1 base and J by 4 bases, with 13 bases between them. The CDR3 is made up of 15 amino acids. The CDR3 bases are TGCGCCAGCAGCCAAGTCACGACAGGCCTCTATGGCTACACCTTC. Translating it yields CASSQVTTGLYGYTF.

This clone was picked up a small number of times. The CDR3 is CASSFFSGANVLTF. CDR3 bases: TGTGCCAGCAGCTTCTTTTCTGGGGCCAACGTCCTGACTTTC. This rearrangement joins TRBV5-4 to TRBJ2-6, with D uncertain. Germline values: CDR1 SGHNT, CDR2 YYREEE (reference sequence). Trimming removed 2 bases at V and 1 base at J, with 4 bases between. The CDR3 has 14 amino acids.

This clone was counted only a few times. The J gene is TRBJ1-1, the V gene TRBV3-1 (or the pseudogene TRBV3-2); D is perhaps TRBD1 (5 bases). The CDR3 sequence is 14 residues long. With 0 bases removed from V and 1 base from J, the gap between germline ends came to 6 bases. From germline, CDR1 is LGHDT and CDR2 YNNKEL (reference sequence). The CDR3 here is CASSQETENTEAFF. CDR3 sequence (DNA): TGTGCCAGCAGCCAAGAGACAGAGAACACTGAAGCTTTCTTT.

This clone was observed a handful of times. This chain joins TRBV7-2 and TRBJ1-5; a weak D match, TRBD1 (5 bases). The germline V and J ends were trimmed by 5 bases and 5 bases, with 13 bases remaining between them. The CDR3 has 14 amino acids. Germline CDR1 is SGHTA and CDR2 is FQGNSA. DNA for the CDR3: TGTGCCAGCAGCCTGTACAGGTCTTATCAGCCCCAGCATTTT. It yields the protein CASSLYRSYQPQHF.

This clone was recorded at least ten times. This sequence joins TRBV6-5 and TRBJ1-2, with 9 bases that match TRBD1. The V gene's germline CDR1 is MNHEY and CDR2 SVGAGI. With V trimmed by 6 bases and J by 2 bases, 7 bases remained unmatched. The CDR3 totals 15 residues. The CDR3 region has the DNA TGTGCCAGCAGGCTAACGACAGGGGGGAACTATGGCTACACCTTC. Protein: CASRLTTGGNYGYTF.

This chain joins TRBV30 and TRBJ1-5; 11 bases are a match to TRBD1. The CDR3 spans 18 residues. V was clipped by 3 bases and J by 0 bases; unmatched bases: 10. The germline V gene has CDR1 GTSNPN and CDR2 SVGIG (reference sequence). CDR3 nucleotides: TGTGCCTGGAGCACCGGGACAGGGGGGGAATATAGCAATCAGCCCCAGCATTTT. Encoded protein: CAWSTGTGGEYSNQPQHF.

The chain combines TRBV7-9 with TRBJ1-1; D is unresolved. Trimming took off 1 base at V and 6 bases at J, with 12 bases between the two ends. CDR1 and CDR2 (germline): SEHNR, FQNEAQ (reference sequence). The CDR3 totals 14 residues. CDR3 coding DNA: TGTGCCAGCAGCTTAGTGATGGGGAGCGCTGAAGCTTTCTTT. Translating it yields CASSLVMGSAEAFF. The variable domain in full, completed from reference TRBV7-9 and TRBJ1-1, reads DTGVSQNPRHKITKRGQNVTFRCDPISEHNRLYWYRQTLGQGPEFLTYFQNEAQLEKSRLLSDRFSAERPKGSFSTLEIQRTEQGDSAMYLCASSLVMGSAEAFFGQGTRLTVV.

This chain links TRBV6-2 or TRBV6-3 with TRBJ1-3; maybe TRBD1 (5 bases). CDR1 and CDR2 (germline): MNHEY, SVGEGT. V was clipped by 5 bases and J by 0 bases, with 14 bases between them. The CDR3 sequence is 16 residues long. The CDR3 region is CASSAGTSSSGNTIYF. The CDR3 bases are TGTGCCAGCAGTGCCGGGACTTCAAGCTCTGGAAACACCATATATTTT.